The rows below give T cell receptor beta chains drawn from one sample of a study of blood T cell repertoires in COVID-19. Data came from immunoSEQ multiplex PCR; TCRdb stores just in-frame clones and leaves some out. Of approximately 97,000 clones in the sample, 70% to 85% were seen once. Sequenced material: peripheral blood. All receptors come from a human donor in a cohort sampled during active COVID-19. Both conserved end residues are part of each CDR3. D genes are given only for firm matches. Clone size is shown for a subset of rows, as once, few, many or a class of expanded clone.

v_gene: TRBV18; abundance: NA; j_gene: TRBJ1-3; d_gene: TRBD1; CDR3aa: CASSDYRGTGNTIYF
v_gene: TRBV7-3; abundance: NA; j_gene: TRBJ2-1; d_gene: TRBD2; CDR3aa: CASSPPSGGHYNEQFF
v_gene: TRBV19; abundance: NA; j_gene: TRBJ2-7; d_gene: TRBD2; CDR3aa: CASSIDPSGGYEQYF
v_gene: TRBV7-2; abundance: NA; j_gene: TRBJ2-7; d_gene: NA; CDR3aa: CASSPFSSTYEQYF
v_gene: TRBV29-1; abundance: NA; j_gene: TRBJ2-1; d_gene: TRBD1; CDR3aa: CSVRTGREQFF
v_gene: TRBV19; abundance: NA; j_gene: TRBJ1-2; d_gene: TRBD1; CDR3aa: CASSIDREQGGYTF
v_gene: TRBV7-2; abundance: NA; j_gene: TRBJ1-5; d_gene: NA; CDR3aa: CASSLGSGSNQPQHF
v_gene: TRBV21-1; abundance: NA; j_gene: TRBJ1-1; d_gene: NA; CDR3aa: CASSLRQGAEVRTEAFF
v_gene: TRBV7-2; abundance: NA; j_gene: TRBJ1-4; d_gene: NA; CDR3aa: CASRPTGLTNEKLFF
v_gene: TRBV29-1; abundance: NA; j_gene: TRBJ2-5; d_gene: TRBD1; CDR3aa: CSFPPGTGQETQYF
v_gene: TRBV5-4; abundance: NA; j_gene: TRBJ1-2; d_gene: TRBD1; CDR3aa: CASSSPGQGNLYGYTF
v_gene: TRBV27; abundance: NA; j_gene: TRBJ1-2; d_gene: NA; CDR3aa: CASSVHNREGHGYTF
v_gene: TRBV11-3; abundance: NA; j_gene: TRBJ2-3; d_gene: NA; CDR3aa: CASSLFQTDTQYF
v_gene: TRBV7-2; abundance: NA; j_gene: TRBJ1-4; d_gene: TRBD1; CDR3aa: CASSSKTGGNEKLFF
v_gene: TRBV5-4; abundance: NA; j_gene: TRBJ2-2; d_gene: NA; CDR3aa: CASGYEGEGTGELFF
v_gene: TRBV2; abundance: NA; j_gene: TRBJ1-5; d_gene: TRBD1; CDR3aa: CAGGQDLNQPQHF
v_gene: TRBV3-1/TRBV3-2; abundance: NA; j_gene: TRBJ1-5; d_gene: NA; CDR3aa: CASKGGNQPQHF
v_gene: TRBV2; abundance: NA; j_gene: TRBJ2-7; d_gene: NA; CDR3aa: CASSPYGDSYEQYF
v_gene: TRBV6-5; abundance: few; j_gene: TRBJ2-1; d_gene: TRBD1; CDR3aa: CASSDYQGVGDEQFF
v_gene: TRBV4-2; abundance: NA; j_gene: NA; d_gene: NA; CDR3aa: CASSQGAGSDSYNEQFF
v_gene: TRBV9; abundance: NA; j_gene: TRBJ1-2; d_gene: NA; CDR3aa: CASSVVPGSSYGYTF
v_gene: TRBV6-5; abundance: NA; j_gene: TRBJ2-1; d_gene: NA; CDR3aa: CASSYFDSSSYNEQFF
v_gene: TRBV9; abundance: NA; j_gene: TRBJ2-7; d_gene: TRBD2; CDR3aa: CASSVVNRTRSYEQYF
v_gene: TRBV27; abundance: many; j_gene: TRBJ1-6; d_gene: NA; CDR3aa: CASSLSRVDSPLHF
v_gene: TRBV28; abundance: NA; j_gene: TRBJ2-5; d_gene: TRBD1; CDR3aa: CASSFGPGTGGRETQYF
v_gene: TRBV4-1; abundance: NA; j_gene: TRBJ2-5; d_gene: NA; CDR3aa: CASSQATRAGQETQYF
v_gene: TRBV6-6; abundance: NA; j_gene: TRBJ2-7; d_gene: TRBD1; CDR3aa: CASSSRDRARYEQYF